The clone carrying this TCR beta chain occurred many times. The target antigen is unknown. This specimen belongs to a study of T cells in Graves' hyperthyroidism and ophthalmopathy. Broader study findings: Ophthalmopathy and stable hyperthyroidism were told apart by a 13 V-J model. Among clonotypes expanded in thyroid above 0.001, most were also found in blood. Onset of ophthalmopathy came a median approximately 6.5 months after the model predicted it.

From RNA transcripts, TCR beta CDR3 regions were amplified. TCR CDR3 underwent first-round RT-PCR with the HTBI primer set. Each CDR3 protein gets one entry after TCRdb re-called the multiplex PCR reads with MiXCR. Of approximately 30,000 distinct CDR3 sequences listed, 40% to 65% are singletons. Clinical symptoms, serum thyroxine, TRAb, thyroid ultrasound and orbital computed tomography established diagnosis. V was pared by 4 bases and J by 0 bases, with 13 bases between. From germline, CDR1 is WNHNN and CDR2 SYGVQD (reference sequence). There are 15 residues in the CDR3. The V gene is TRBV10-1, the J gene TRBJ2-7; D remains unclear. The TCR was taken from a woman aged 35 to 49 with Graves' ophthalmopathy. Sequenced input: blood. The CDR3 region is CASSAGSESSYEQYF. In DNA, the CDR3 is TGCGCCAGCAGTGCGGGCTCTGAGAGCTCCTACGAGCAGTACTTC.